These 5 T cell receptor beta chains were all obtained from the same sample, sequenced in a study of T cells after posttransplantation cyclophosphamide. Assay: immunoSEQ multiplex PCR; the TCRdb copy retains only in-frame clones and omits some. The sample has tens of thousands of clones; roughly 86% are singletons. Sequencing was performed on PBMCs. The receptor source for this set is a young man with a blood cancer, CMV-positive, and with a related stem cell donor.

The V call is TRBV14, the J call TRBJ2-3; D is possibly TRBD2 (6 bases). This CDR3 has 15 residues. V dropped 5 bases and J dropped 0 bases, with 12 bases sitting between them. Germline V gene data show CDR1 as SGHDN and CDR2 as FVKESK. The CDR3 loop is CASSLAGLSTDTQYF. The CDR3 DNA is TGTGCCAGCAGCTTGGCGGGACTTAGCACAGATACGCAGTATTTT.

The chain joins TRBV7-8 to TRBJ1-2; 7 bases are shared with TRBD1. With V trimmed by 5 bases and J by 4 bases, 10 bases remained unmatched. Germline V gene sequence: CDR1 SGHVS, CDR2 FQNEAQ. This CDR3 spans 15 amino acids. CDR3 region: CASSAQTGPFYGYTF. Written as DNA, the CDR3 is TGTGCCAGCAGCGCCCAGACAGGGCCTTTCTATGGCTACACCTTC.

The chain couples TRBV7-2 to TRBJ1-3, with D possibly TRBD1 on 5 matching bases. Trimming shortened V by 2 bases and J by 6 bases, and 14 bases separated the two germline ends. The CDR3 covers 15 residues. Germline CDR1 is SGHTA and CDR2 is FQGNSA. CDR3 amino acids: CASSLQGSQKNTIYF. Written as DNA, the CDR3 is TGTGCCAGCAGCTTACAGGGTTCACAGAAAAACACCATATATTTT.

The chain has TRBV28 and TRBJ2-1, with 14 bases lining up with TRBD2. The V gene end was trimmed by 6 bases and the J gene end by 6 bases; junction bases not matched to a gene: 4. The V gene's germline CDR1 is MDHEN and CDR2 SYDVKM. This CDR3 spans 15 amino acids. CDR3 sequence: CASRGLAGGGNEQFF. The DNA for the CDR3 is TGTGCCAGCAGAGGACTAGCGGGAGGAGGCAATGAGCAGTTCTTC.

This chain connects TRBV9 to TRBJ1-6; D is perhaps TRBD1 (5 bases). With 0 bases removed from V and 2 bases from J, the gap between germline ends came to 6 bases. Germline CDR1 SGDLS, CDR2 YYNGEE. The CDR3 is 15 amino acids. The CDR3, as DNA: TGTGCCAGCAGCGTAGAAGGGGCCTATAATTCACCCCTCCACTTT. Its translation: CASSVEGAYNSPLHF.